This T cell receptor (beta chain) derives from a study of T cell changes during pregnancy in multiple sclerosis. Repertoires were generated with immunoSEQ multiplex PCR, while TCRdb's copy carries only in-frame clones and drops some. The table records 100,000 or so clones, more than 80% of them present only once. The table lists this clone with a count of one. The CDR3 consists of 13 residues. Germline values: CDR1 SGHNT, CDR2 YYREEE (reference sequence). V shed 3 bases and J shed 4 bases, with 10 bases lying between them. This chain joins TRBV5-4 and TRBJ1-1; D may be TRBD1 (5 bases). The sequencing used peripheral blood, collected in the second trimester of pregnancy. The TCR originated in a female donor with multiple sclerosis, enrolled in a pregnancy study. The CDR3 here is CASSWGVGTEAFF. The CDR3 nucleotides read TGTGCCAGCAGCTGGGGGGTAGGCACTGAAGCTTTCTTT.